This TCR beta chain was retrieved from a study of vaccination and CD4 T cells after COVID-19. Scientists ran DNA taken from cultured CD4+ T cells through the Oncomine TCR Beta short-read assay for sequencing. From cultured CD4+ T cells, genomic DNA was extracted. A single record per CDR3 protein comes from TCRdb applying MiXCR to the PCR reads. The repertoire holds approximately 24,000 distinct CDR3 sequences, with around 28% as singletons. In regard to this clonotype: Its antigen is currently unknown.

The length of the CDR3 is 14 residues. Per germline, CDR1 SGHKS and CDR2 YYEKEE (reference sequence). V lost 7 bases and J lost 3, with 11 bases in between. The time point is: late sampling 161 to 241 days after vaccination in three convalescent patients. Treatment reported: roughly ten-day PBMC culture with coronavirus spike peptide pools or control peptides (ViraFEST assay). V gene TRBV5-5 combines with J gene TRBJ2-6; possibly TRBD1 or TRBD2 for D (5 bases each). The sample consisted of CD4+ T cells from blood, cultured in vitro, taken about 7 months after SARS-CoV-2 vaccination. This sequence originates from a human donor who had recovered from COVID-19. As DNA, the CDR3 is TGTGCCAGCGGGGGAACGGTTGGGGCCAACGTCCTGACTTTC. It codes for CASGGTVGANVLTF. The full variable domain, completed using reference TRBV5-5 and TRBJ2-6, is DAGVTQSPTHLIKTRGQQVTLRCSPISGHKSVSWYQQVLGQGPQFIFQYYEKEERGRGNFPDRFSARQFPNYSSELNVNALLLGDSALYLCASGGTVGANVLTFGAGSRLTVL.